Following are 16 T cell receptor beta chains from one sample sequenced in a study of blood T cell repertoires in COVID-19. The assay was immunoSEQ multiplex PCR, and TCRdb's table has in-frame clones only and misses some. Of 200,000 to 250,000 clones in the sample, more than 75% were seen once. What was sequenced was peripheral blood. The receptors were sampled from a woman aged 55-75 years who had recovered from COVID-19.

Remarks on this clone: The same CDR3 arises from other DNA sequences in this sample as well. This rearrangement joins TRBV5-1 to TRBJ1-5, with TRBD1 matching 9 bases. J lost 4 bases, V lost 3 bases, and 8 bases had no gene match. Per the germline V gene, CDR1 is SGHRS and CDR2 is YFSETQ. This CDR3 comprises 16 residues. The CDR3 nucleotides read TGCGCCAGCAGCTGGGGGGACAGGGAGGGTAATCAGCCCCAGCATTTT. Translating gives CASSWGDREGNQPQHF.

J is TRBJ2-3 and V is TRBV9; a weak D match, TRBD2 (7 bases). Trimming left V 4 bases short and J 4 bases short, with 10 bases between. The germline gives CDR1 SGDLS, CDR2 YYNGEE. This CDR3 has 13 amino acids. The CDR3, as DNA: TGTGCCAGCAGCACCGGGGGGCCAGATACGCAGTATTTT. Its translation is CASSTGGPDTQYF.

CDR3 DNA sequence: TGCAGCGTTGAGGTCAGCGGGGGACCCTACGAGCAGTACTTC. Amino acids: CSVEVSGGPYEQYF. The chain joins TRBV29-1 to TRBJ2-7; 8 bases align to TRBD2. CDR1 is SQVTM and CDR2 is ANQGSEA in the germline V gene. The CDR3 consists of 14 residues. The V segment lost 3 bases and the J segment 2 bases; nucleotides outside the gene matches: 6.

CDR3: CASIPTGTSGTRAYEQYF. As DNA, the CDR3 is TGTGCCAGCATCCCCACCGGGACTAGCGGGACCCGCGCCTACGAGCAGTACTTC. This chain connects TRBV6-2 or TRBV6-3 to TRBJ2-7; 13 bases match TRBD2. This CDR3 contains 18 residues. Unmatched junction bases numbered 14, after V lost 7 bases and J lost 2 bases. Germline CDR1 reads MNHEY; CDR2 reads SVGEGT.

The chain uses TRBV3-1 (or the pseudogene TRBV3-2) and TRBJ1-1; 8 nucleotides line up with TRBD1. Germline lookup yields CDR1 LGHDT and CDR2 YNNKEL (reference sequence). The CDR3 covers 15 residues. V was pared by 5 bases and J by 1 base, with 6 bases of the junction left unmatched. The CDR3 nucleotides are TGTGCCAGCAGCGCCCTGGGACAGGCGAACACTGAAGCTTTCTTT. As protein: CASSALGQANTEAFF.

The rearrangement links TRBV9 to TRBJ2-2; maybe TRBD2 (5 bases). Germline V gives CDR1 SGDLS, CDR2 YYNGEE. This CDR3 is built from 14 residues. Trimming removed 2 bases at V and 5 bases at J, with 10 bases between. CDR3 amino acids: CASSVLAKTGELFF. CDR3 DNA sequence: TGTGCCAGCAGCGTGCTAGCCAAAACCGGGGAGCTGTTTTTT.

V usage is TRBV7-8 and J usage is TRBJ2-5; D may be TRBD1 (5 bases). V was trimmed by 1 base and J by 4 bases, leaving 13 bases between them. The CDR3 consists of 15 residues. The V gene's germline CDR1 is SGHVS and CDR2 FQNEAQ. CDR3 bases: TGTGCCAGCAGCTTAGTGGGGCAGGGTGGAGAGACCCAGTACTTC. This translates into CASSLVGQGGETQYF.

The chain carries TRBV11-2 and TRBJ2-1; 11 bases align to TRBD2. The CDR3 contains 19 residues. With V trimmed by 2 bases and J by 2 bases, 11 bases remained unmatched. Germline CDR1 and CDR2: SGHAT and FQNNGV. The CDR3 loop is CASSLRLAGGSFTYNEQFF. In DNA, the CDR3 is TGTGCCAGCAGCTTAAGGCTAGCGGGGGGTAGTTTTACCTACAATGAGCAGTTCTTC. Variable domain in full (rest from reference TRBV11-2 and TRBJ2-1): EAGVAQSPRYKIIEKRQSVAFWCNPISGHATLYWYQQILGQGPKLLIQFQNNGVVDDSQLPKDRFSAERLKGVDSTLKIQPAKLEDSAVYLCASSLRLAGGSFTYNEQFFGPGTRLTVL.

The chain joins TRBV5-1 to TRBJ1-1; no reliable D call. V lost 0 bases, J lost 1 base, and 4 bases lay in between. The germline V gene has CDR1 SGHRS and CDR2 YFSETQ. This CDR3 has 13 residues. Here the CDR3 DNA reads TGCGCCAGCAGCTTGGACAGGAACACTGAAGCTTTCTTT. Amino acids: CASSLDRNTEAFF. The entire variable domain, with the rest obtained from reference TRBV5-1 and TRBJ1-1, is as follows: KAGVTQTPRYLIKTRGQQVTLSCSPISGHRSVSWYQQTPGQGLQFLFEYFSETQRNKGNFPGRFSGRQFSNSRSEMNVSTLELGDSALYLCASSLDRNTEAFFGQGTRLTVV.

This clone was seen repeatedly, ten times or more. V usage is TRBV6-6 and J usage is TRBJ1-2; 8 bases fit TRBD1. The germline V gene has CDR1 MNHNY and CDR2 SVGAGI (reference sequence). The ends lost 2 bases at V and 8 bases at J; junction bases unmatched: 4. This CDR3 contains 13 residues. The CDR3 DNA is TGTGCCAGCAGTTACGCCGGGACAGGAGGCTACACCTTC. It translates to CASSYAGTGGYTF.

J is TRBJ2-3 and V is TRBV4-1; 9 bases match TRBD2. Unmatched junction bases numbered 10, after V lost 0 bases and J lost 6 bases. CDR1 and CDR2 from the germline V gene are MGHRA and YSYEKL. This CDR3 has 17 amino acids. Written as DNA, the CDR3 is TGCGCCAGCAGCCAAGAGGTGGGAGCGGGGGGCCACGATACGCAGTATTTT. Encoded protein: CASSQEVGAGGHDTQYF.

The gene calls are TRBV4-1 and TRBJ2-5, with a possible D match to TRBD2 (5 bases). Per germline, CDR1 MGHRA and CDR2 YSYEKL. There are 12 residues in the CDR3. Trimming left V 4 bases short and J 4 bases short, with 7 bases between. CDR3 nucleotide sequence: TGCGCCAGCAGCCCCAGCGGAGAGACCCAGTACTTC. Its translation: CASSPSGETQYF.

This clone has only a few counts. V gene TRBV4-3 combines with J gene TRBJ1-2; tentatively, D is TRBD1 (6 bases). With 0 bases removed from V and 1 base from J, the gap between germline ends came to 9 bases. CDR1 and CDR2 from the germline V gene are LGHNA and YSLEER. The CDR3 is made up of 15 amino acids. Written as DNA, the CDR3 is TGCGCCAGCAGCCAAGAGGACAGAGATAACTATGGCTACACCTTC. This encodes CASSQEDRDNYGYTF.

The chain links TRBV3-1 (or the pseudogene TRBV3-2) to TRBJ1-2; D is possibly TRBD1 (6 bases). Per germline, CDR1 LGHDT and CDR2 YNNKEL (reference sequence). V lost 2 bases to trimming and J lost 2 bases, with 21 bases between them. The CDR3 extends over 18 amino acids. The CDR3 here is CASSQRPWTFRGNYGYTF. As DNA, the CDR3 is TGTGCCAGCAGCCAAAGGCCTTGGACCTTCAGGGGAAACTATGGCTACACCTTC.

The chain couples TRBV28 to TRBJ1-3; tentatively, D is TRBD1 (5 bases). V lost 7 bases, J lost 7 bases, and 11 bases lay in between. The CDR3 consists of 12 residues. Germline V gene sequence: CDR1 MDHEN, CDR2 SYDVKM. The CDR3 DNA follows: TGTGCCAGCAAGGGGAATTACAACACCATATATTTT. Translation: CASKGNYNTIYF. The variable domain in full, with the rest retrieved from reference TRBV28 and TRBJ1-3, is DVKVTQSSRYLVKRTGEKVFLECVQDMDHENMFWYRQDPGLGLRLIYFSYDVKMKEKGDIPEGYSVSREKKERFSLILESASTNQTSMYLCASKGNYNTIYFGEGSWLTVV.

This chain connects TRBV10-3 to TRBJ1-6; 8 nucleotides agree with TRBD1. V shed 0 bases, J shed 10 bases, and the junction held 17 bases outside the gene matches. Germline CDR1 ENHRY, CDR2 SYGVKD. The CDR3 has 19 amino acids. The DNA for the CDR3 is TGTGCCATCAGTGAGTCTTTTAGGACAGGGAGAGTACTGAGATCACCCCTCCACTTT. Encoded protein: CAISESFRTGRVLRSPLHF.